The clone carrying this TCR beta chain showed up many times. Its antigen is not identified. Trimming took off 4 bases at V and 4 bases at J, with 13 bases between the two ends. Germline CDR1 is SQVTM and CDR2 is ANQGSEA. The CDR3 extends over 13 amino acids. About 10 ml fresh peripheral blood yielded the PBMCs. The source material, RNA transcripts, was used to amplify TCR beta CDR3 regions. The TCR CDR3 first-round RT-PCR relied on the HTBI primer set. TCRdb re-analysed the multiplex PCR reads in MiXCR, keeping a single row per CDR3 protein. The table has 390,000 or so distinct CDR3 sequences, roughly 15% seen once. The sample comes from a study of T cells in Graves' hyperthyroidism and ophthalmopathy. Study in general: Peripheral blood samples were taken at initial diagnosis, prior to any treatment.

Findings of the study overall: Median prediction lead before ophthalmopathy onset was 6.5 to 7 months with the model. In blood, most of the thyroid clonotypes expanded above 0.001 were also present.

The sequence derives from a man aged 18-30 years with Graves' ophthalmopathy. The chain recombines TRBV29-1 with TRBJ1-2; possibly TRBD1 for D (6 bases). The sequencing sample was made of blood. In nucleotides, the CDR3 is TGCAGCGTTGTAGGGCAGGGGATCTATGGCTACACCTTC. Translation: CSVVGQGIYGYTF.